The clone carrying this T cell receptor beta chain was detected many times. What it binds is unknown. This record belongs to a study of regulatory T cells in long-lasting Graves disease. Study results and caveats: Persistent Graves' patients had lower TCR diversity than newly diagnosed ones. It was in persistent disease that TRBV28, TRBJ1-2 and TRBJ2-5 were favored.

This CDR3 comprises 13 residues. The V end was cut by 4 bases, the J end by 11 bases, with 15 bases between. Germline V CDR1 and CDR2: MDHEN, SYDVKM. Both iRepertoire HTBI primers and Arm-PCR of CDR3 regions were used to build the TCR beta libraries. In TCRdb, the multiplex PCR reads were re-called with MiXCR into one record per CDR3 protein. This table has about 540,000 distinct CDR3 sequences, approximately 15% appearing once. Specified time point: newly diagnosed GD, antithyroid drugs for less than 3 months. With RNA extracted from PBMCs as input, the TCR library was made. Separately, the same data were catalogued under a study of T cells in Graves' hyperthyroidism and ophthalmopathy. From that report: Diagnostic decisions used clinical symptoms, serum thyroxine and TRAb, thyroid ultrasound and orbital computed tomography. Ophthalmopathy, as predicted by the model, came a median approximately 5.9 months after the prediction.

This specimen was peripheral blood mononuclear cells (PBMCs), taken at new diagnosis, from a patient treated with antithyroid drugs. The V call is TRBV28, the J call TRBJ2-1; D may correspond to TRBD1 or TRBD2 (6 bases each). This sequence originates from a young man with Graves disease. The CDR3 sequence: CASSSGGGRQQFF. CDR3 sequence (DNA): TGTGCCAGCAGTTCCGGAGGGGGGAGGCAGCAGTTCTTC.